One and the same sample provided the 10 T cell receptor beta chains below, sequenced in a study of blood T cell repertoires in COVID-19. Some clones are missing from TCRdb's copy, which holds only in-frame ones; the method was immunoSEQ multiplex PCR. This table holds fewer than 400,000 clones, 70% to 90% found once. The sample taken for sequencing was PBMCs or T cells enriched from blood (not recorded which). These receptors were taken from a man younger than 40 who had recovered from COVID-19.

This sequence joins TRBV11-3 and TRBJ2-7; 7 bases are shared with TRBD2. Trimming took 5 bases from V and 6 from J; bases not matched to a gene: 7. CDR1 is SGHNT, CDR2 YENEEA, per germline. The CDR3 is 13 residues long. The CDR3 sequence: CASSLNPGGEQYF. In DNA form, the CDR3 reads TGTGCCAGCAGCCTCAACCCGGGGGGCGAGCAGTACTTC.

J is TRBJ2-7 and V is TRBV11-3, with TRBD1 matching 9 bases. CDR3 length: 16 amino acids. J gave up 6 bases and V 4 bases, and 13 bases lay outside the gene matches. Germline V lookup: CDR1 SGHNT, CDR2 YENEEA. The CDR3 is CASSSGSGTGFSEQYF. The CDR3 region has the DNA TGTGCCAGCAGCTCTGGGTCCGGGACAGGGTTTTCCGAGCAGTACTTC. Supplemented by reference TRBV11-3 and TRBJ2-7, the full variable domain reads EAGVVQSPRYKIIEKKQPVAFWCNPISGHNTLYWYLQNLGQGPELLIRYENEEAVDDSQLPKDRFSAERLKGVDSTLKIQPAELGDSAVYLCASSSGSGTGFSEQYFGPGTRLTVT.

CDR3 nucleotide sequence: TGCAGCGTTGAGGCAGGCTACAATGAGCAGTTCTTC. Amino acid sequence: CSVEAGYNEQFF. The chain is built from TRBV29-1 and TRBJ2-1, with unresolved D. Germline V CDR1 and CDR2: SQVTM, ANQGSEA. V lost 3 bases, J lost 3 bases, and 6 bases lay in between. The CDR3 sequence is 12 residues long.

The V gene is TRBV7-2, the J gene TRBJ2-3; TRBD2 might be the D (6 bases). There are 13 residues in the CDR3. The germline CDR1 and CDR2 sequences are SGHTA and FQGNSA. The ends were cut back, 6 bases at V and 5 bases at J, with 12 bases in the middle. The CDR3 reads CASSPGLLDTQYF. The CDR3 nucleotides read TGTGCCAGCAGTCCGGGACTTCTAGATACGCAGTATTTT.

The chain has TRBV7-2 and TRBJ1-1; the D is unclear. The V gene's germline CDR1 is SGHTA and CDR2 FQGNSA. CDR3 length: 16 residues. V lost 0 bases to trimming and J lost 0 bases, with 11 bases between them. CDR3 in amino acids: CASSLAAATLNTEAFF. CDR3 bases: TGTGCCAGCAGCTTAGCGGCAGCGACCCTGAACACTGAAGCTTTCTTT.

This clone was detected once. The rearrangement joins TRBV6-4 to TRBJ2-3; 7 bases fit TRBD2. Germline values: CDR1 MRHNA, CDR2 SNTAGT. The V segment lost 4 bases and the J segment 1 base; nucleotides outside the gene matches: 5. The CDR3 covers 15 residues. The chain's CDR3 is CASSVTLAGTDTQYF. CDR3 nucleotide sequence: TGTGCCAGCAGTGTCACCCTAGCGGGCACAGATACGCAGTATTTT.

The genes are TRBV3-1 (or the pseudogene TRBV3-2) and TRBJ2-7; TRBD1 aligns across 8 bases. There are 13 residues in the CDR3. Germline V lookup: CDR1 LGHDT, CDR2 YNNKEL (reference sequence). V was clipped by 2 bases and J by 6 bases; unmatched bases: 3. The CDR3 loop reads CASSQWTGPEQYF. The DNA for the CDR3 is TGTGCCAGCAGCCAATGGACAGGGCCCGAGCAGTACTTC.

The chain links TRBV5-4 to TRBJ2-3; 16 bases map to TRBD2. The CDR3 length is 17 residues. The ends lost 4 bases at V and 6 bases at J; junction bases unmatched: 8. From germline, CDR1 is SGHNT and CDR2 YYREEE (reference sequence). The CDR3 region is CASSPGTSGGASDTQYF. CDR3 sequence (DNA): TGTGCCAGCAGCCCCGGGACTAGCGGGGGGGCGTCGGATACGCAGTATTTT.

V is TRBV10-3 and J is TRBJ2-1, with D perhaps matching TRBD1 (6 bases). The CDR3 is made up of 15 amino acids. The germline V and J ends were trimmed by 2 bases and 7 bases, with 15 bases remaining between them. Germline-derived CDR1 and CDR2 are ENHRY and SYGVKD. As DNA, the CDR3 is TGTGCCATCAGTGAGCCAGGGGTGGGGGCGAATGAGCAGTTCTTC. Its protein is CAISEPGVGANEQFF.

The V and J genes are TRBV5-5 and TRBJ2-7, with D tentatively TRBD2 (5 bases). Per germline, CDR1 SGHKS and CDR2 YYEKEE (reference sequence). Trimming took 3 bases from V and 0 from J, leaving 10 bases between them. The CDR3 runs to 14 residues. The CDR3 nucleotides read TGTGCCAGCAGCTCGCTAACTAGCTCCTACGAGCAGTACTTC. The encoded protein is CASSSLTSSYEQYF.